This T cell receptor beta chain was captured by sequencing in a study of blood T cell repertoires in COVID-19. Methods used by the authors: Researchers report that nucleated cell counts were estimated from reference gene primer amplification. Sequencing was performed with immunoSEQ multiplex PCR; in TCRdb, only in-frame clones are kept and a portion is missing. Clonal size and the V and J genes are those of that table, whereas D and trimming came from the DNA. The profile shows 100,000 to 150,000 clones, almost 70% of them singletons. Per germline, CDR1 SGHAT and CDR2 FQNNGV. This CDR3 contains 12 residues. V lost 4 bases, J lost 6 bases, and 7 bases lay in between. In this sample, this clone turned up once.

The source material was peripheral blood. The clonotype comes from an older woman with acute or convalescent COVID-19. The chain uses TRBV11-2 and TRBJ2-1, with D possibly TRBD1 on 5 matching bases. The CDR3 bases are TGTGCCAGCAGCTCTCAGGGCAATGAGCAGTTCTTC. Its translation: CASSSQGNEQFF.